In this sample, the clone carrying this T cell receptor (beta chain) turned up many times. This entry comes from a study of T cells of healthy individuals. MiXCR, applied by TCRdb to the 5' RACE reads, yields one record per CDR3 protein. The sample contains some 41,000 distinct CDR3 sequences, approximately 5% of which appear only once. Between the trimmed V and J ends, which lost 5 bases and 2 bases, there was a span of 5 bases. CDR1 and CDR2 from the germline V gene are DFQATT and SNEGSKA (reference sequence). CDR3 length: 11 residues. V is TRBV20-1 and J is TRBJ2-3; D uncertain. The clonotype comes from a human donor in good health. CDR3 sequence: CSASYTDTQYF. The CDR3 region has the DNA TGCAGTGCTTCTTACACAGATACGCAGTATTTT.